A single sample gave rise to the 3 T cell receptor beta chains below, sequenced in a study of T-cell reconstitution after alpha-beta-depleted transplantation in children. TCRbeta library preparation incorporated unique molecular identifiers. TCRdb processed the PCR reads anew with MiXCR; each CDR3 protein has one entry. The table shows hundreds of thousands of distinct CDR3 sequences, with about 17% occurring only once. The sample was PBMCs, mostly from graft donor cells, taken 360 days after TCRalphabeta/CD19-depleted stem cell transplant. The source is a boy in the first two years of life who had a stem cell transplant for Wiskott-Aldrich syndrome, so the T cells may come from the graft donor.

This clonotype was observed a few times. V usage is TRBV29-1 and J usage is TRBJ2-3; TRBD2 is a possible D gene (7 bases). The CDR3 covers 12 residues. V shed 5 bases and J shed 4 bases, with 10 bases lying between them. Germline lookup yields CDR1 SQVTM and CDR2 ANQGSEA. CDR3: CSVPGGPDTQYF. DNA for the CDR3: TGCAGCGTTCCCGGGGGGCCAGATACGCAGTATTTT.

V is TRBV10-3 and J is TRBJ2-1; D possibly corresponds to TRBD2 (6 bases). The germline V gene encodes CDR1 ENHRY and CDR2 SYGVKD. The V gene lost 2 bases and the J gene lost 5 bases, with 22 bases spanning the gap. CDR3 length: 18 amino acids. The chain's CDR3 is CAISEPLFWTTTHNEQFF. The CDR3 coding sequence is TGTGCCATCAGTGAGCCCCTCTTTTGGACTACGACCCACAATGAGCAGTTCTTC.

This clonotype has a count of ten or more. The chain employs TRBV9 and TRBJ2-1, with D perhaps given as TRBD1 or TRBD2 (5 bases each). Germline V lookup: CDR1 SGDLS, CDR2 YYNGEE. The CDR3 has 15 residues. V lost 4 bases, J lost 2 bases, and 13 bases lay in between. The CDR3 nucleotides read TGTGCCAGCAGCCCTCCCAGGGACGCCTACAATGAGCAGTTCTTC. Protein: CASSPPRDAYNEQFF.